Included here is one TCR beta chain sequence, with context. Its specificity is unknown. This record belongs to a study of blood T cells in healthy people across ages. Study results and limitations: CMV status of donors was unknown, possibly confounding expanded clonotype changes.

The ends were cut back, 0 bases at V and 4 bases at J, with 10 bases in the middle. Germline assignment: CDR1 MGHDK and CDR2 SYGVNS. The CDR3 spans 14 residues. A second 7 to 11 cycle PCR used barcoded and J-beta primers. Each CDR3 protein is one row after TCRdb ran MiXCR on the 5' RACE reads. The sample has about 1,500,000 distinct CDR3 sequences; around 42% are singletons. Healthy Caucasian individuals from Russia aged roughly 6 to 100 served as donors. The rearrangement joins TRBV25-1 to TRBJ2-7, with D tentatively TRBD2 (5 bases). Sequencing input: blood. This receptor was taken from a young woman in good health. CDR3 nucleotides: TGTGCCAGCAGTGAATATCGGCGAGGGTACGAGCAGTACTTC. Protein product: CASSEYRRGYEQYF.